This paragraph reports one T cell receptor (beta chain). The germline V and J ends were trimmed by 7 bases and 1 base, with 14 bases remaining between them. The CDR3 is made up of 15 amino acids. Germline-derived CDR1 and CDR2 are SNHLY and FYNNEI. The data were obtained in a study of Ad26.COV2.S vaccination and SARS-CoV-2 variants. Treatment meaning: roughly 20 received Ad26.COV2.S at low or high dose, single or two shots; five or six received placebo; per-sample allocation not given. The investigators took samples on day 63 after the first vaccine or placebo injection. The table came from immunoSEQ multiplex PCR; TCRdb's copy has only in-frame clones and leaves some out. There are 350,000 to 400,000 clones in the sample; about 88% occur only once, and under 2% lies in the top ten.

The source material was peripheral blood, sampled in a trial of Ad26.COV2.S vaccine versus placebo. The chain couples TRBV2 to TRBJ1-5, with D tentatively TRBD1 (6 bases). The TCR was taken from a person between 18 and 60 years old who received the Ad26.COV2.S COVID-19 vaccine or a placebo. This CDR3 is CASTLDSQSNQPQHF. The CDR3 DNA follows: TGTGCCAGCACCTTGGACAGTCAAAGCAATCAGCCCCAGCATTTT.